These T cell receptor beta chains were read from a single sample in a study of read filtering for tumor transcriptome and immune sequencing. TCRdb processed the reads anew with MiXCR; each CDR3 protein has one entry. The table includes 35,000 to 50,000 distinct CDR3 sequences, around an eighth detected once. Sequenced input: a population of CD138-negative cells sorted from bone marrow. The receptors were gathered from a donor aged 40 or older with multiple myeloma. Both conserved end residues are part of each CDR3. The order of the fields is J gene, clone size, D gene, V gene, CDR3 DNA, CDR3 protein. D genes are given only for firm matches. The listing skips clone size in some rows; elsewhere it reads once, few, many or a size class.

TRBJ2-3 | many | NA | TRBV5-1 | TGCGCCAGCAGCTTGTACGGGTCGAGGGGCACAGATACGCAGTATTTT | CASSLYGSRGTDTQYF
TRBJ2-3 | NA | NA | TRBV7-3 | TGTGCCAGCAGCTCGGCGGTCAGAATGGGCACAGATACGCAGTATTTT | CASSSAVRMGTDTQYF
TRBJ2-7 | many | NA | TRBV6-6 | TGTGCCAGCAGTTCCTTGGACGGATACGAGCAGTACTTC | CASSSLDGYEQYF
TRBJ2-2 | medium-sized | NA | TRBV7-8 | TGTGCCAGCAGCTTAGTGCTGTATGGGTACGCGAACACCGGGGAGCTGTTTTTT | CASSLVLYGYANTGELFF
TRBJ2-5 | NA | NA | TRBV7-9 | TGTGCCAGCAGCTTACGGATAGGGGAGGAGACCCAGTACTTC | CASSLRIGEETQYF
TRBJ2-5 | NA | TRBD2 | TRBV6-1 | TGTGCCAGTACTCCCGGGACTAGCGGGCAGACCCAGTACTTC | CASTPGTSGQTQYF
TRBJ2-1 | many | NA | TRBV4-2 | TGTGCCAGCAGCTTCCAGGACACCAACAATGAGCAGTTCTTC | CASSFQDTNNEQFF
TRBJ1-1 | many | TRBD1 | TRBV7-9 | TGTGCCAGCAGCCGAGACAGGGCTCCCCCGAAATTT | CASSRDRAPPKF
TRBJ2-1 | many | NA | TRBV28 | TGTGCCAGCAGTCCCTCCTCCATGAGCAATGAGCAGTTCTTC | CASSPSSMSNEQFF
TRBJ2-1 | many | NA | TRBV6-1 | TGTGCCAGCAGTGAAGTGGCAGGGAGTTACTACAATGAGCAGTTCTTC | CASSEVAGSYYNEQFF
TRBJ2-3 | NA | NA | TRBV6-5 | TGTGACAGCATTCCGAGAGGGAGAAGAAGCACAGATACGCAGTATTTT | CDSIPRGRRSTDTQYF
TRBJ1-3 | many | NA | TRBV3-1 | TGTGCCAGCAGCCAAGATTTGGGTTCCGGAAACACCATATATTTT | CASSQDLGSGNTIYF
TRBJ2-7 | many | NA | TRBV6-5 | TGTGCCAGCAGTTACTCAGGGGGGCGTTGGGACGAGCAGTACTTC | CASSYSGGRWDEQYF
TRBJ1-1 | many | NA | TRBV20-1 | TGCAGTGCTGCCCCATCGGGGATGAACACTGAAGCTTTCTTT | CSAAPSGMNTEAFF
TRBJ2-1 | few | TRBD2 | TRBV20-1 | TGCAGTGCTAGGGGACTAGCGGGAGAGGGGTATGAGCAGTTCTTC | CSARGLAGEGYEQFF
TRBJ2-7 | many | TRBD2 | TRBV28 | TGTGCCAGCAGATTCAGCGGGAGTTACCCTTACGAGCAGTACTTC | CASRFSGSYPYEQYF
TRBJ2-7 | many | TRBD2 | TRBV28 | TGTGCCAGCAGTCTCACTAGCGGGAGCTCCTACGAGCAGTACTTC | CASSLTSGSSYEQYF
TRBJ2-7 | many | NA | TRBV29-1 | TGCAGCGTTGAGAGCTCCTCCCCGAGCTCCTACGAGCAGTACTTC | CSVESSSPSSYEQYF
TRBJ1-5 | many | TRBD1 | TRBV12-3/TRBV12-4 | TGTGCCAGCAGTCCTGACAGGGGGGTTCAGCCCCAGCATTTT | CASSPDRGVQPQHF
TRBJ1-6 | many | TRBD1 | TRBV27 | TGTGCCAGCAGTTTGACAGGGTTGAGGTCACCCCTCCACTTT | CASSLTGLRSPLHF
TRBJ2-7 | many | TRBD1 | TRBV29-1 | TGCAGCGTTGAGGGACAGGGGATGAGTGAGCAGTACTTC | CSVEGQGMSEQYF
TRBJ2-7 | many | NA | TRBV5-5 | TGTGCCAGCAGCTCGCCTGAGACAGCGGACTACGAGCAGTACTTC | CASSSPETADYEQYF
TRBJ1-5 | many | TRBD1 | TRBV20-1 | TGCAGTGCTAGGTTCGACAGGGTTGGTCAGCCCCAGCATTTT | CSARFDRVGQPQHF
TRBJ1-1 | many | NA | TRBV5-4 | TGTGCCAGCAGCCAGATTCAGGTGAACACTGAAGCTTTCTTT | CASSQIQVNTEAFF
TRBJ1-6 | many | TRBD1 | TRBV10-3 | TGTGCCATCAGTGAGACAGGGGGCGCAAACCGTTCACCCCTCCACTTT | CAISETGGANRSPLHF
TRBJ2-7 | NA | TRBD2 | TRBV6-6 | TGTGCCAGCAGTTACCCTAGCGGAAACTCCTACGAGCAGTACTTC | CASSYPSGNSYEQYF
TRBJ2-2 | many | TRBD2 | TRBV29-1 | TGCAGCGTTGGGTCAGGTTTCCGGGGGGTCCTCGGGGAGCTGTTTTTT | CSVGSGFRGVLGELFF
TRBJ1-5 | many | NA | TRBV15 | TGTGCCACCAGCAGAGAGGCAGGTCTTAGCAATCAGCCCCAGCATTTT | CATSREAGLSNQPQHF
TRBJ2-7 | NA | TRBD1 | TRBV7-8 | TGTGCCAGCAGCCCAGGACAGGACCGGCTCGAGCAGTACTTC | CASSPGQDRLEQYF
TRBJ2-7 | many | NA | TRBV20-1 | TGCAGTGCTAGAGCCCTGAGGATGGTGGACAGCATGAACGAGCAGTACTTC | CSARALRMVDSMNEQYF
TRBJ2-1 | many | NA | TRBV5-1 | TGCGCCAGCAGCTTCCCCCCCTCGGATGAGCAGTTCTTC | CASSFPPSDEQFF
TRBJ2-5 | many | TRBD2 | TRBV7-9 | TGTGCCAGCACCAAAGGGACTAGCGGGAACCAAGAGACCCAGTACTTC | CASTKGTSGNQETQYF
TRBJ1-6 | many | NA | TRBV10-2 | TGCGCCAGCCTAGAACAGGGCACCTATAATTCACCCCTCCACTTT | CASLEQGTYNSPLHF
TRBJ1-1 | many | NA | TRBV7-9 | TGTGCCAGCAGCTCTGGACCTGGGCACACTGAAGCTTTCTTT | CASSSGPGHTEAFF
TRBJ2-2 | many | NA | TRBV12-3/TRBV12-4 | TGTGCCAGCAGTTTATTGGGGGACACCGGGGAGCTGTTTTTT | CASSLLGDTGELFF
TRBJ2-3 | many | NA | TRBV11-3 | TGTGCCAGCAGCCTAGGACAGAGCGTGAGCACAGATACGCAGTATTTT | CASSLGQSVSTDTQYF
TRBJ1-5 | many | NA | TRBV28 | TGTGCCAGCACCTATTATAGCAATCAGCCCCAGCATTTT | CASTYYSNQPQHF
TRBJ1-4 | many | NA | TRBV20-1 | TGCAGTGCTGGGGTCGCGGAAGAAAAACTGTTTTTT | CSAGVAEEKLFF
TRBJ1-5 | few | NA | TRBV3-1 | TGTGCCAGCAGCCCGACTATGTCCCAGGGACAGCCCCAGCATTTT | CASSPTMSQGQPQHF